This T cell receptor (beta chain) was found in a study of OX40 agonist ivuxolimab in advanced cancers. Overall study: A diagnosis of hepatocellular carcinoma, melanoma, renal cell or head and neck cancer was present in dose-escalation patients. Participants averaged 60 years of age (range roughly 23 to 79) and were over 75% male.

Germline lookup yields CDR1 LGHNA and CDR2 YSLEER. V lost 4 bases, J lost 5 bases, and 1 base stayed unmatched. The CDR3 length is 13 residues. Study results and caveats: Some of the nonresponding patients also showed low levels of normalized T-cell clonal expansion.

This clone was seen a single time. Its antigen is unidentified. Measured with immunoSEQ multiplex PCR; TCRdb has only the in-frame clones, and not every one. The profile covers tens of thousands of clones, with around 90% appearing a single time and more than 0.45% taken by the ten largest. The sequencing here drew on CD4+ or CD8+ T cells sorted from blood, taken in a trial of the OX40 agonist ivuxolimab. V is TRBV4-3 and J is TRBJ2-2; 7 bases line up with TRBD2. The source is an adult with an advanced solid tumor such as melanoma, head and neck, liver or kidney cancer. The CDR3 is CASSLGRTGELFF. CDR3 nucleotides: TGCGCCAGCAGCCTCGGGAGGACCGGGGAGCTGTTTTTT.